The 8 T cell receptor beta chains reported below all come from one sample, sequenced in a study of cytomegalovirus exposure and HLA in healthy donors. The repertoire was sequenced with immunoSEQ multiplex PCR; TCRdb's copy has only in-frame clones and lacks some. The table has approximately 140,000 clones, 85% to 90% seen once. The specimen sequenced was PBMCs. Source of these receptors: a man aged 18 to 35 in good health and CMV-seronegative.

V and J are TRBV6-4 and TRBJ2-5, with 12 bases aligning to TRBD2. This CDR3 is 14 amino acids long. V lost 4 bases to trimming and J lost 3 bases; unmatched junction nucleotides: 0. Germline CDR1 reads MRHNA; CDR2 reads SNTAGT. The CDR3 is CASSASGGEETQYF. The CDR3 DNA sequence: TGTGCCAGCAGTGCTAGCGGGGGGGAAGAGACCCAGTACTTC.

The CDR3 DNA reads TGTGCCAGCAGGTTGACCGGGACAGGGGTCTACGAGCAGTACTTC. It codes for CASRLTGTGVYEQYF. This chain joins TRBV6-5 and TRBJ2-7; 10 bases map to TRBD1. This CDR3 contains 15 residues. V shed 6 bases, J shed 3 bases, and the junction held 8 bases outside the gene matches. Germline V lookup: CDR1 MNHEY, CDR2 SVGAGI.

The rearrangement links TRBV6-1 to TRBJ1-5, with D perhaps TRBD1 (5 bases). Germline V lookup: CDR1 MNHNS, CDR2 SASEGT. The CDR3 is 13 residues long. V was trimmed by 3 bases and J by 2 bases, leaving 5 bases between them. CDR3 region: CASSDRGNQPQHF. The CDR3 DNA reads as TGTGCCAGCAGTGACAGGGGCAATCAGCCCCAGCATTTT.

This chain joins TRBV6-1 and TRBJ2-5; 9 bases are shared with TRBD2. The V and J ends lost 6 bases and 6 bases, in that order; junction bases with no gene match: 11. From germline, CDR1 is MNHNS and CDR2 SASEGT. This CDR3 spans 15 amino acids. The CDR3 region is CASRSPGLAVQTQYF. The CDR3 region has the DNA TGTGCCAGCAGATCCCCGGGACTAGCTGTACAGACCCAGTACTTC.

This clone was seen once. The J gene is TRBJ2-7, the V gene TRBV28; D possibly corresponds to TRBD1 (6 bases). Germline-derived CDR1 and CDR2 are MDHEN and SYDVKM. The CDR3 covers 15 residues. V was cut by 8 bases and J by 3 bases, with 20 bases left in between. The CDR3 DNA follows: TGTGCCAGCGCGGGCTGGACAGCAATGATCTACGAGCAGTACTTC. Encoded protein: CASAGWTAMIYEQYF. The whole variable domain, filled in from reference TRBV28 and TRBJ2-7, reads DVKVTQSSRYLVKRTGEKVFLECVQDMDHENMFWYRQDPGLGLRLIYFSYDVKMKEKGDIPEGYSVSREKKERFSLILESASTNQTSMYLCASAGWTAMIYEQYFGPGTRLTVT.

The CDR3, as DNA: TGTGCCAGCAGTGGCCCCCTAGCGGGAGTTATGGAGACCCAGTACTTC. Translated, it gives CASSGPLAGVMETQYF. V usage is TRBV28 and J usage is TRBJ2-5; TRBD2 matches 10 bases. Germline values: CDR1 MDHEN, CDR2 SYDVKM. This CDR3 spans 16 amino acids. V shed 5 bases and J 5 bases; nucleotides not matched to a gene: 11. Full variable domain (outside the CDR3, taken from reference TRBV28 and TRBJ2-5): DVKVTQSSRYLVKRTGEKVFLECVQDMDHENMFWYRQDPGLGLRLIYFSYDVKMKEKGDIPEGYSVSREKKERFSLILESASTNQTSMYLCASSGPLAGVMETQYFGPGTRLLVL.

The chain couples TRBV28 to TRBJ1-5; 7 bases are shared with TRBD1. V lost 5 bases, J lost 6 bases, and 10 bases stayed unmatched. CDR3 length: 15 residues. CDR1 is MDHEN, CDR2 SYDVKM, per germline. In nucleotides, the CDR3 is TGTGCCAGCAGTCCAGACAGGGAGATTCTTCAGCCCCAGCATTTT. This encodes CASSPDREILQPQHF.

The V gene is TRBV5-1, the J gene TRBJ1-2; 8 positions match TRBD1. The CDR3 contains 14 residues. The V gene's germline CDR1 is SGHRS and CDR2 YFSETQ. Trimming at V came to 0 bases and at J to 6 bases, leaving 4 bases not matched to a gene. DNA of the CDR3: TGCGCCAGCAGCTTGGGCTCAGGGGGCGATGGCTACACCTTC. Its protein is CASSLGSGGDGYTF.